The sequence of this T cell receptor beta chain was determined in a study of blood T cell repertoires in COVID-19. About the research overall: The cDNA or gDNA used as material had been derived from T cells, B-cell-depleted T cells, or PBMCs.

Assay: immunoSEQ multiplex PCR; the TCRdb copy retains only in-frame clones and omits some. The data contain around 400,000 clones, 80% to 90% of them singletons. Trimming removed 4 bases from V and 4 bases from J; junction bases left unmatched: 4. Germline CDR1 SGHDN, CDR2 FVKESK. This CDR3 has 15 amino acids. The sequence came from a woman in her sixties or seventies with COVID-19, enrolled during active disease. The sequenced sample was peripheral blood. The J gene is TRBJ2-6, the V gene TRBV14, with 7 positions matching TRBD1. CDR3 sequence reads: CASSLDRAGANVLTF. The CDR3 DNA follows: TGTGCCAGCAGCCTTGACAGGGCCGGGGCCAACGTCCTGACTTTC. The whole variable domain, remainder taken from reference TRBV14 and TRBJ2-6, is EAGVTQFPSHSVIEKGQTVTLRCDPISGHDNLYWYRRVMGKEIKFLLHFVKESKQDESGMPNNRFLAERTGGTYSTLKVQPAELEDSGVYFCASSLDRAGANVLTFGAGSRLTVL.